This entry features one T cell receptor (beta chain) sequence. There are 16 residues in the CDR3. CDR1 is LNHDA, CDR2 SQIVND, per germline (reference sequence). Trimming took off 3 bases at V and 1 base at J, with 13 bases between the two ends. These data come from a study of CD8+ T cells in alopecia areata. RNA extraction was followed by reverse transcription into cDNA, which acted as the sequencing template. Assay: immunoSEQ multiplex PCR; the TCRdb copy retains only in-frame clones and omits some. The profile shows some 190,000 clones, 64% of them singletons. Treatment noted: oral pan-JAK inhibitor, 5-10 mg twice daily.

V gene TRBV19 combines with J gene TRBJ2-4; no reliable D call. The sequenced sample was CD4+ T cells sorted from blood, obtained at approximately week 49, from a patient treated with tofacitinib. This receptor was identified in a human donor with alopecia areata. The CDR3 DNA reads TGTGCCAGTAGTATCCTCGGTGGCATGGCCAAAAACATTCAGTACTTC. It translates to CASSILGGMAKNIQYF.